The present TCR beta chain was sequenced within a study of long-term antiretroviral therapy in people with HIV. A v3.0 immunoSEQ assay was performed at survey level. Produced via immunoSEQ multiplex PCR; TCRdb's table is partial and in-frame only. The repertoire holds about 50,000 clones, with under 90% as singletons. The V gene's germline CDR1 is SGHRS and CDR2 YFSETQ. V lost 7 bases to trimming and J lost 5 bases; unmatched junction nucleotides: 8. CDR3 length equals 14 residues. The gene calls are TRBV5-1 and TRBJ2-3; the match to TRBD2 covers 9 bases. The sample consisted of unsorted PBMCs, taken 0.8 years after starting antiretroviral therapy. The receptor was derived from a woman aged 18-30 years with HIV. The CDR3 sequence is CASGAGGPQDTQYF. The CDR3 DNA follows: TGCGCCAGCGGGGCGGGAGGGCCCCAAGATACGCAGTATTTT.